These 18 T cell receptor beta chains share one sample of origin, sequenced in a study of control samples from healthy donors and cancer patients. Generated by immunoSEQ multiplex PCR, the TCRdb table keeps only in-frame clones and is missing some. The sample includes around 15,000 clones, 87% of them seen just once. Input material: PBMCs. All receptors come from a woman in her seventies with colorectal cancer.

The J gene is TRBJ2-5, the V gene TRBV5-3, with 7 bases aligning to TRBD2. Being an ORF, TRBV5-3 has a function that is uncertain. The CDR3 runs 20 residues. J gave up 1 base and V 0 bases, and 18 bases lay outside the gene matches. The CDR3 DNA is TGTGCCAGAAGCTTGGTGGTGACTAGCCTATGGAGCCTGAGCCAAGAGACCCAGTACTTC. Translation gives CARSLVVTSLWSLSQETQYF.

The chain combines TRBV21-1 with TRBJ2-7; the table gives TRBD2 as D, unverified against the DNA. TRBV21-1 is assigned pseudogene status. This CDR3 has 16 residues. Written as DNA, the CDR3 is TGTGCCAGCGAACAAAGGCGGGGGACACACTCCTACGAGCAGTACTTC. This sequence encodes CASEQRRGTHSYEQYF.

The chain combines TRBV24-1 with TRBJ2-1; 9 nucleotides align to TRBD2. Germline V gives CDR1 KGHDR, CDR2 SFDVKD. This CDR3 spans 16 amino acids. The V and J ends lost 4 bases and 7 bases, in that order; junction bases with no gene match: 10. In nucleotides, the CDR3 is TGTGCCACCAGTGACCCTAGCGGGGCGGGGGGGAATGAGCAGTTCTTC. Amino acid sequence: CATSDPSGAGGNEQFF.

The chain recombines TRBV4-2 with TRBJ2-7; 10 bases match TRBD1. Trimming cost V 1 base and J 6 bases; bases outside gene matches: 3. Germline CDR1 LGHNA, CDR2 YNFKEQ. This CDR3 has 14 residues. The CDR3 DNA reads TGTGCCAGCAGCCAAGGGACAGGGGGGTTCGAGCAGTACTTC. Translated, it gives CASSQGTGGFEQYF.

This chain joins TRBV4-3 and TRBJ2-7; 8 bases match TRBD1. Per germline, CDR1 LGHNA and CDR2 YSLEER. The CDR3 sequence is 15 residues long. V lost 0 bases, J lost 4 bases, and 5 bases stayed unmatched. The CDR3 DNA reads TGCGCCAGCAGCCAAGATCAGGGGGCCGGTTACGAGCAGTACTTC. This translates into CASSQDQGAGYEQYF.

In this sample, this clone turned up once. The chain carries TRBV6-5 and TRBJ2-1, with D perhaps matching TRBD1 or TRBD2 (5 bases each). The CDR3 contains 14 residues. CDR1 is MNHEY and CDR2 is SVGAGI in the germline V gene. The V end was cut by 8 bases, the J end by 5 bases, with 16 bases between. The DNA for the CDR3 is TGTGCCAGCGAGCGAGGGGTTTGGGACAATGAGCAGTTCTTC. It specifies CASERGVWDNEQFF.

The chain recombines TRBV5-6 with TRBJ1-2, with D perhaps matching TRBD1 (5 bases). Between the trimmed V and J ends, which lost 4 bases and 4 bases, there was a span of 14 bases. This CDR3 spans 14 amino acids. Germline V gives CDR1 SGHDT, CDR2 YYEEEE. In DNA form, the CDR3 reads TGTGCCAGCAGCCCCCCGGGGCCTTCCTATGGCTACACCTTC. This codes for CASSPPGPSYGYTF.

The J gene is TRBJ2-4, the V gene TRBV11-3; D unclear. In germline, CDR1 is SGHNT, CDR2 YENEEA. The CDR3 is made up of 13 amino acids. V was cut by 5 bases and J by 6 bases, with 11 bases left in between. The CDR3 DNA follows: TGTGCCAGCAGCCCTGGGGTTGGAAACATTCAGTACTTC. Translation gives CASSPGVGNIQYF.

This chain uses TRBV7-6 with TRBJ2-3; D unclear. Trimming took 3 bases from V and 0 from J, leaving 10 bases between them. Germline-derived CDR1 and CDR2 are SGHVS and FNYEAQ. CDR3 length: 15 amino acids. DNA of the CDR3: TGTGCCAGCAGCTTTCAGCCTGCTAGCACAGATACGCAGTATTTT. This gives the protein CASSFQPASTDTQYF. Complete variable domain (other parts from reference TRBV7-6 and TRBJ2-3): GAGVSQSPRYKVTKRGQDVALRCDPISGHVSLYWYRQALGQGPEFLTYFNYEAQQDKSGLPNDRFSAERPEGSISTLTIQRTEQRDSAMYRCASSFQPASTDTQYFGPGTRLTVL.

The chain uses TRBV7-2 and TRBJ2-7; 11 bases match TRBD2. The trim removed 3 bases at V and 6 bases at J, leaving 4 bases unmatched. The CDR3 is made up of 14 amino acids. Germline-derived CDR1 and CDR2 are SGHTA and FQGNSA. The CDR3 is CASSFATSGIEQYF. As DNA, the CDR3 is TGTGCCAGCAGCTTTGCGACTAGCGGGATCGAGCAGTACTTC.

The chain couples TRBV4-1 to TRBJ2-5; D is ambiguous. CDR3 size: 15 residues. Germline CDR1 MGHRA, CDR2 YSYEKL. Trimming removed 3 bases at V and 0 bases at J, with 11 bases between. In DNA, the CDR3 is TGCGCCAGCAGCCACACTTGGGTTTACCAAGAGACCCAGTACTTC. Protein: CASSHTWVYQETQYF.

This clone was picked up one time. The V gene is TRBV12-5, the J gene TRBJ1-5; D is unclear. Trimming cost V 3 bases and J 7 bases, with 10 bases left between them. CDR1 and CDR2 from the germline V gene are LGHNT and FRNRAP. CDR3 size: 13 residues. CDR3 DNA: TGTGCTAGTGGTTTCGACCCTCTACAGCCCCAGCATTTT. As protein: CASGFDPLQPQHF.

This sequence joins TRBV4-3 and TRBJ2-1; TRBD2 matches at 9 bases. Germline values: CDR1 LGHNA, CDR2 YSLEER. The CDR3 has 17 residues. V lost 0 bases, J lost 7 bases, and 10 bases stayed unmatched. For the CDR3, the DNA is TGCGCCAGCAGCCAAGAAACGAGAGGACTAGCGAATAATGAGCAGTTCTTC. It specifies CASSQETRGLANNEQFF.

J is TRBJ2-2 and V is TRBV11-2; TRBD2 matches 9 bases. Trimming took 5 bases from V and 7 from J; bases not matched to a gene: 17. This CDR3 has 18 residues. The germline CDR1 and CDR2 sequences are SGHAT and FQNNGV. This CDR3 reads CASSLWLAGEIRSGELFF. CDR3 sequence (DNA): TGTGCCAGCAGCCTATGGTTAGCGGGAGAGATTAGGAGCGGGGAGCTGTTTTTT.

CDR3 sequence: CASSLEGGWSKNIQYF. Here the CDR3 DNA reads TGTGCCAGCAGCTTAGAAGGGGGCTGGTCCAAAAACATTCAGTACTTC. The V and J genes are TRBV11-1 and TRBJ2-4; TRBD1 matches at 7 bases. The junction had 5 bases not matched to a gene; V was cut back by 1 base and J by 2 bases. From germline, CDR1 is SGHAT and CDR2 FQDESV (reference sequence). The CDR3 has 16 amino acids.

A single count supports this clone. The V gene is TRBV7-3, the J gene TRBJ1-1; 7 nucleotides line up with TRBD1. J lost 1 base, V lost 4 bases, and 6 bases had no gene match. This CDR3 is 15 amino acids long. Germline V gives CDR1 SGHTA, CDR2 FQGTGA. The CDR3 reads CASSYQGVQNTEAFF. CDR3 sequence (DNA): TGTGCCAGCAGCTATCAGGGGGTGCAGAACACTGAAGCTTTCTTT. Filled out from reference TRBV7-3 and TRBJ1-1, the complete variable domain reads GAGVSQTPSNKVTEKGKYVELRCDPISGHTALYWYRQSLGQGPEFLIYFQGTGAADDSGLPNDRFFAVRPEGSVSTLKIQRTERGDSAVYLCASSYQGVQNTEAFFGQGTRLTVV.

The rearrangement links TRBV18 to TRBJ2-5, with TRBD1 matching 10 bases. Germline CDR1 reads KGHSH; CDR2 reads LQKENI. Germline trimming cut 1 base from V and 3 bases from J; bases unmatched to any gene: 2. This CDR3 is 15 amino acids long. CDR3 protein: CASSPRTGGEETQYF. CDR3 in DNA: TGTGCCAGCTCACCACGGACAGGGGGAGAAGAGACCCAGTACTTC.

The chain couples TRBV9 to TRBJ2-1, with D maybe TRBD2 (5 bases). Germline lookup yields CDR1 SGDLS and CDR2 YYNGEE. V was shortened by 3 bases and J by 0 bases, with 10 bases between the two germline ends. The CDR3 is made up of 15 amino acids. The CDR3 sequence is CASSESTSSYNEQFF. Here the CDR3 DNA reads TGTGCCAGCAGCGAGAGTACTAGCTCCTACAATGAGCAGTTCTTC. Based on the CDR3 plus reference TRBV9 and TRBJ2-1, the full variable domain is DSGVTQTPKHLITATGQRVTLRCSPRSGDLSVYWYQQSLDQGLQFLIQYYNGEERAKGNILERFSAQQFPDLHSELNLSSLELGDSALYFCASSESTSSYNEQFFGPGTRLTVL.